This T cell receptor beta chain was sequenced in a study of blood T cell repertoires in COVID-19. Study-level background: The samples span acute and convalescent COVID-19 from the United States, Italy and Spain. The analysed material was cDNA or gDNA that came from T cells, B-cell-depleted T cells, or PBMCs.

Germline lookup yields CDR1 SGHNT and CDR2 YYREEE (reference sequence). The CDR3 covers 16 residues. Trimming pared 0 bases from V and 0 bases from J, leaving 10 bases between. Source study methods: Estimated nucleated cell counts came from reference gene primer amplification. Profiling relied on immunoSEQ multiplex PCR, and the TCRdb table lists in-frame clones only, not all of them. V and J calls and clone size come straight from that table; D and trimming were deduced from the DNA. The sample has about 150,000 clones; roughly 89% are singletons. The chain is built from TRBV5-4 and TRBJ1-3; D is undetermined. Sequenced material: peripheral blood. This receptor was taken from a human donor in a cohort sampled during active COVID-19. The CDR3 nucleotides are TGTGCCAGCAGCTTGGAAGGCAGCGGCTCTGGAAACACCATATATTTT. As protein: CASSLEGSGSGNTIYF.